This is a list of T cell receptor beta chains from one sample in a study of CD8+ T cells in alopecia areata. TCRdb's copy holds only in-frame clones and misses some; the assay was immunoSEQ multiplex PCR. The profile covers around 160,000 clones, with around 87% appearing a single time and more than 12% taken by the ten largest. Sequenced here: CD8+ T cells sorted from blood, sampled at week 0. The receptors stem from a human donor with alopecia areata. CDR3s leave out the opening cysteine and the closing phenylalanine or tryptophan.

j_gene | v_gene | CDR3aa
TRBJ2-3 | TRBV6-6 | ASTLTSGGTDTQY
TRBJ2-1 | TRBV14 | ASSRGSAYNEQF
TRBJ2-1 | TRBV11-1 | ASSSGLAGEGYNEQF
TRBJ2-2 | TRBV11-3 | ASSPFTGELF
NA | TRBV29-1 | SVEGQGAYEQY
TRBJ2-7 | TRBV7-2 | ASSSGPQEQY
TRBJ2-5 | TRBV28 | ASSNPITAGRAQY
TRBJ2-7 | TRBV4-1 | ASSQDEDTGRYEQY
TRBJ2-1 | TRBV4-2 | ASSQDLAGLANNEQF
TRBJ2-3 | TRBV5-1 | ASSWAGAGASTDTQY
TRBJ1-1 | TRBV5-1 | ASSWRDSNTEAF
TRBJ2-1 | TRBV9 | ASSVAGSGSYNEQF
TRBJ2-7 | TRBV5-6 | ASSLSFTSHEQY
TRBJ2-1 | TRBV27 | ASSPTLAGIYNEQF
TRBJ2-2 | TRBV4-1 | ASSQMTGAGELF
TRBJ2-7 | TRBV27 | ASRDGGRADEQY
TRBJ2-3 | TRBV4-2 | ASSQDDLLAGLTDTQY
TRBJ2-3 | TRBV5-6 | ASSLGGRQDTQY
TRBJ2-3 | TRBV29-1 | SVRTSGGPTVHTDTQY